The entry that follows covers one T cell receptor (beta chain) sequence. This entry belongs to a study of blood T cell repertoires in COVID-19. Study as a whole: Sample material is recorded as cDNA or gDNA derived from T cells, B-cell-depleted T cells, or PBMCs.

In the study's own analysis: Amplification with reference gene primers provided the estimates of nucleated cell counts. TCRdb's table, derived via immunoSEQ multiplex PCR, lists solely in-frame clones and lacks some. D and trimming were read from the DNA, whereas the V and J calls and clone size are those reported in that table. This sample has about 88,000 clones, with roughly 88% found just once. The origin of this receptor is a man older than 75 with acute or convalescent COVID-19. What was sequenced was peripheral blood.

The CDR3 is CASSYQPRGTEAFF. The DNA of the CDR3 is TGTGCCAGCAGTTATCAACCCAGGGGTACTGAAGCTTTCTTT. The rearrangement links TRBV6-5 to TRBJ1-1; D might be TRBD1 (6 bases). Germline loops: CDR1 MNHEY, CDR2 SVGAGI. This CDR3 comprises 14 residues. Trimming left V 3 bases short and J 5 bases short, with 13 bases between.